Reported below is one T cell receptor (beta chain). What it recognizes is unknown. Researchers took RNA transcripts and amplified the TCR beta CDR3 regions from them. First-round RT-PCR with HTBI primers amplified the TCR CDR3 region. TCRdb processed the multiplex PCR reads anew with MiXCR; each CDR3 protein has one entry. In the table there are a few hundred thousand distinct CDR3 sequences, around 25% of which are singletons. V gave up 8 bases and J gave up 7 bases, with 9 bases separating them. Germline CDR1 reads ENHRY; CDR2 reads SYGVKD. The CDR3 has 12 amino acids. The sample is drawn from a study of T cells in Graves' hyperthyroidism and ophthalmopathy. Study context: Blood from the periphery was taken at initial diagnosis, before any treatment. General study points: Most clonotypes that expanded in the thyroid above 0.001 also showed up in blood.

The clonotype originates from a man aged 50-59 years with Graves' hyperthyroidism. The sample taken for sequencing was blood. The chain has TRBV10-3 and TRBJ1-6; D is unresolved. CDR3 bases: TGTGCCATCCGTGGAGGGAATTCACCCCTCCACTTT. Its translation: CAIRGGNSPLHF.